The 9 T cell receptor beta chains listed next were all sequenced from one sample in a study of regulatory T cells in long-lasting Graves disease. Both iRepertoire HTBI primers and Arm-PCR of CDR3 regions were used to build the TCR beta libraries. Each CDR3 protein gets one entry after TCRdb re-called the multiplex PCR reads with MiXCR. The sample contains roughly 520,000 distinct CDR3 sequences, more than 10% of which appear only once. Noted time point: newly diagnosed GD, antithyroid drugs for less than 3 months. PBMC RNA served as the TCR library source. This sample was shared with a second study, whose subject was T cells in Graves' hyperthyroidism and ophthalmopathy.

Sequencing was performed on peripheral blood mononuclear cells (PBMCs), taken at new diagnosis, from a patient treated with antithyroid drugs. All receptors come from a woman under 40 with Graves disease.

The chain employs TRBV29-1 and TRBJ2-2, with 10 bases aligning to TRBD1. V lost 4 bases and J lost 4; bases outside the gene matches: 3. The germline gives CDR1 SQVTM, CDR2 ANQGSEA. This CDR3 is 14 amino acids long. The CDR3 reads CSVGRTGGTGELFF. The DNA of the CDR3 is TGCAGCGTTGGGCGGACAGGGGGCACCGGGGAGCTGTTTTTT.

The sample holds a few counts of this clonotype. The CDR3 bases are TGTGCCAGCAGCCTCCTGGAGCATAATTCACCCCTCCACTTT. Residues: CASSLLEHNSPLHF. The J gene is TRBJ1-6, the V gene TRBV7-2; D gene unclear. Looked up from germline, CDR1 is SGHTA and CDR2 is FQGNSA. V was clipped by 5 bases and J by 5 bases, with 10 bases between them. CDR3 length: 14 amino acids.

This clonotype was picked up a small number of times. This may arise from a read error, as a much more abundant clone is one base away. The chain uses TRBV28 and TRBJ2-1, with D uncertain. The CDR3 spans 15 residues. Trimming left V 2 bases short and J 2 bases short, with 10 bases between. Germline V CDR1 and CDR2: MDHEN, SYDVKM. The chain's CDR3 is CASSLSPHPYNEQFF. The CDR3 DNA is TGTGCCAGCAGTTTAAGCCCTCATCCCTACAATGAGCAGTTCTTC.

This clonotype came up many times. J is TRBJ1-2 and V is TRBV5-1; tentative D call: TRBD1 (6 bases). There are 12 residues in the CDR3. Per the germline V gene, CDR1 is SGHRS and CDR2 is YFSETQ. V was trimmed by 2 bases and J by 6 bases, leaving 8 bases between them. CDR3 loop: CASSLYRDGYTF. The CDR3 nucleotides are TGCGCCAGCAGCTTATACAGGGATGGCTACACCTTC.

This clonotype was counted at least ten times. The genes are TRBV6-2 or TRBV6-3 and TRBJ1-5, with D possibly matching TRBD1 (6 bases). The CDR3 runs 14 residues. Trimming cost V 6 bases and J 1 base, with 10 bases left between them. From germline, CDR1 is MNHEY and CDR2 SVGEGT. The CDR3 DNA sequence: TGTGCCAGCAGCACAGACAGGAGCAATCAGCCCCAGCATTTT. Its protein product is CASSTDRSNQPQHF.

The table lists this clonotype with many counts. The chain carries TRBV3-1 and TRBJ2-5, with a weak D call TRBD2 (6 bases). The CDR3 sequence is 16 residues long. The germline CDR1 and CDR2 sequences are LGHDT and YNNKEL (reference sequence). Trimming shortened V by 0 bases and J by 4 bases, and 15 bases separated the two germline ends. CDR3 DNA: TGTGCCAGCAGCCAAGATCACAGCGGGTTTCGAGAGACCCAGTACTTC. It yields the protein CASSQDHSGFRETQYF.

This clonotype appeared a few times. This chain connects TRBV20-1 to TRBJ2-5; TRBD2 aligns across 7 bases. The CDR3 totals 13 residues. Per the germline V gene, CDR1 is DFQATT and CDR2 is SNEGSKA (reference sequence). The junction had 8 bases not matched to a gene; V was cut back by 4 bases and J by 6 bases. CDR3 sequence reads: CSATSGAQKTQYF. The CDR3 DNA is TGCAGTGCTACTAGCGGAGCCCAGAAGACCCAGTACTTC.

This clonotype was detected ten times or more. The genes are TRBV2 and TRBJ2-7; no firm D call. The CDR3 is made up of 12 amino acids. V lost 0 bases to trimming and J lost 9 bases, with 9 bases between them. Per germline, CDR1 SNHLY and CDR2 FYNNEI. The CDR3 sequence is CASSEALYVQYF. DNA for the CDR3: TGTGCCAGCAGTGAAGCGCTATATGTGCAGTACTTC.

Worth noting for this clonotype: One end of the junction is discordant with germline, which a read error may explain. The rearrangement joins TRBV11-2 to TRBJ2-3, with 10 bases identical to TRBD2. Per germline, CDR1 SGHAT and CDR2 FQNNGV. The CDR3 is 17 amino acids. The CDR3 protein is CAGCNLAGEGGTDTLYF. Written as DNA, the CDR3 is TGTGCCGGCTGTAATCTAGCGGGAGAGGGGGGCACAGATACGCTGTATTTT.